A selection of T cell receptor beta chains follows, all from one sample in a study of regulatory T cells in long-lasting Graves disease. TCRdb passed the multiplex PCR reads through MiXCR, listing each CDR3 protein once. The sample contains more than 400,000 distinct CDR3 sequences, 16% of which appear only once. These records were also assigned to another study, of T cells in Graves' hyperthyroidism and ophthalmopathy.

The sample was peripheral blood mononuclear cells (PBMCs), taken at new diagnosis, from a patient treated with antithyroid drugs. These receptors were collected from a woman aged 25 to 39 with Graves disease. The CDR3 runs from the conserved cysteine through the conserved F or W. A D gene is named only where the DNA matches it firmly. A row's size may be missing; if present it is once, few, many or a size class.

CASRTQGTTNEKLFF TGTGCCAGCAGAACACAGGGGACAACTAATGAAAAACTGTTTTTT TRBV2 15 TRBJ1-4 many TRBD1
CASSSGQGLYGYTF TGTGCCAGCAGTTCCGGACAGGGTCTCTATGGCTACACCTTC TRBV28 14 TRBJ1-2 many TRBD1
CASLGPWADTQYF TGTGCCAGCCTGGGTCCGTGGGCAGATACGCAGTATTTT TRBV10-3 13 TRBJ2-3 few NA
CASSTHLAGSTDTQYF TGTGCCAGCAGCACACACCTAGCAGGGAGCACAGATACGCAGTATTTT TRBV11-1 16 TRBJ2-3 many NA
CASTRQTGIDEQYF TGTGCCAGCACGCGACAGACAGGGATCGACGAGCAGTACTTC TRBV11-2 14 TRBJ2-7 many TRBD1
CASSVEQGAGNTIYF TGTGCCAGCAGCGTAGAACAGGGCGCCGGAAACACCATATATTTT TRBV9 15 TRBJ1-3 few NA
CASSLLSGLAKNIQYF TGCGCCAGCAGCTTGTTGTCAGGGCTAGCCAAAAACATTCAGTACTTC TRBV5-1 16 TRBJ2-4 few NA
CASSPLRRNYEQYF TGTGCCAGCAGTCCCTTGCGCAGGAACTACGAGCAGTACTTC TRBV28 14 TRBJ2-7 many NA
CASSPLREGDEQFF TGTGCCAGCAGCCCCCTAAGGGAGGGCGATGAGCAGTTCTTC TRBV7-6 14 TRBJ2-1 few TRBD2
CSASGGSGDTGELFF TGCAGTGCTAGTGGGGGGTCGGGAGACACCGGGGAGCTGTTTTTT TRBV20-1 15 TRBJ2-2 few NA
CSARETSGDKANTGELFF TGCAGTGCTCGAGAGACTAGCGGGGATAAAGCGAACACCGGGGAGCTGTTTTTT TRBV20-1 18 TRBJ2-2 NA TRBD2
CASSQEGREGHYEQYF TGCGCCAGCAGCCAAGAGGGGCGGGAGGGCCATTACGAGCAGTACTTC TRBV4-1 16 TRBJ2-7 NA TRBD2
CASSEVLGRVTPLHF TGTGCCAGCAGTGAAGTCCTGGGCAGGGTTACACCCCTCCACTTT TRBV2 15 TRBJ1-6 many NA
CASSLRGLAGSYEQFF TGTGCCAGCAGCTTAAGGGGACTAGCGGGATCTTATGAGCAGTTCTTC TRBV7-2 16 TRBJ2-1 many TRBD2
CSVEGSQGGAKNIQYF TGCAGCGTTGAGGGAAGCCAGGGTGGTGCCAAAAACATTCAGTACTTC TRBV29-1 16 TRBJ2-4 many NA
CASSISQSGANVLTF TGTGCCAGTAGTATCTCCCAATCTGGGGCCAACGTCCTGACTTTC TRBV19 15 TRBJ2-6 NA NA
CASSLFPMRGTQETQYF TGTGCCAGCAGTTTATTCCCAATGCGGGGAACCCAAGAGACCCAGTACTTC TRBV28 17 TRBJ2-5 many NA
CASSESIRSGWTYEQYF TGCGCCAGCAGTGAGTCAATAAGGAGCGGGTGGACCTACGAGCAGTACTTC TRBV10-2 17 TRBJ2-7 NA NA
CASSLGGITDTQYF TGTGCCAGCAGCTTAGGGGGTATCACAGATACGCAGTATTTT TRBV7-3 14 TRBJ2-3 many NA
CASSPRLAGGPYEQYF TGTGCCAGCAGCCCACGACTAGCGGGAGGGCCATACGAGCAGTACTTC TRBV7-2 16 TRBJ2-7 few TRBD2
CASSSGDGYGYTF TGCGCCAGCAGCTCAGGGGACGGCTATGGCTACACCTTC TRBV5-1 13 TRBJ1-2 few NA
CASSLLDGTGGTPAFF TGTGCCAGCAGTTTATTAGATGGGACAGGGGGTACTCCGGCTTTCTTT TRBV27 16 TRBJ1-1 many TRBD1
CASSLGADGDTQYF TGTGCCAGCAGCTTGGGGGCAGATGGAGATACGCAGTATTTT TRBV11-2 14 TRBJ2-3 few NA
CATSDSRSGRSNQPQHF TGTGCCACCAGTGACTCCCGGTCAGGGAGAAGCAATCAGCCCCAGCATTTT TRBV24-1 17 TRBJ1-5 many NA
CASSYSNGREQFF TGTGCCAGCAGTTACTCGAATGGGCGGGAGCAGTTCTTC TRBV6-2/TRBV6-3 13 TRBJ2-1 few NA
CASSTLRDRGQPQHF TGTGCCAGCAGCACCCTCCGGGACAGGGGTCAGCCCCAGCATTTT TRBV27 15 TRBJ1-5 many TRBD1
CASSSILGSSGGNEQFF TGTGCCAGCAGCTCAATCCTGGGTTCTAGCGGGGGAAATGAGCAGTTCTTC TRBV11-1 17 TRBJ2-1 many TRBD2
CASSPGGESSYEQYF TGCGCCAGCAGCCCCGGCGGGGAAAGCTCCTACGAGCAGTACTTC TRBV4-3 15 TRBJ2-7 many NA
CASSYWGAHSYNEQFF TGTGCCAGCAGTTACTGGGGGGCTCACTCCTACAATGAGCAGTTCTTC TRBV6-5 16 TRBJ2-1 NA NA
CASSLGGLGRETQYF TGTGCCAGCAGTTTGGGGGGCCTAGGGAGAGAGACCCAGTACTTC TRBV12-3/TRBV12-4 15 TRBJ2-5 many NA
CASSGGLAGGANEQFF TGTGCCAGCAGCGGAGGACTAGCGGGAGGGGCAAATGAGCAGTTCTTC TRBV11-3 16 TRBJ2-1 many TRBD2
CASSFNQGPVSPLHF TGCGCCAGCAGCTTTAACCAGGGTCCGGTGTCACCCCTCCACTTT TRBV5-1 15 TRBJ1-6 many NA
CASSSRGSVNEKLFF TGTGCCAGCAGTTCCCGGGGGTCAGTTAATGAAAAACTGTTTTTT TRBV27 15 TRBJ1-4 NA NA
CASSATVSYGYTF TGTGCCAGCAGCGCGACCGTGTCCTATGGCTACACCTTC TRBV7-9 13 TRBJ1-2 few NA
CASSYPQEKGYEQYF TGTGCCAGCAGTTACCCGCAAGAAAAAGGCTACGAGCAGTACTTC TRBV6-5 15 TRBJ2-7 many NA
CASSQDPPGGEWYNEQFF TGTGCCAGCAGCCAAGATCCCCCCGGGGGGGAGTGGTACAATGAGCAGTTCTTC TRBV4-2 18 TRBJ2-1 few TRBD2
CASSPRMQETQYF TGTGCCAGCTCGCCCAGGATGCAAGAGACCCAGTACTTC TRBV18 13 TRBJ2-5 many NA
CSASSGSAGMGEQYF TGCAGTGCTAGCTCCGGGTCAGCAGGCATGGGTGAGCAGTACTTC TRBV20-1 15 TRBJ2-7 many NA
CSTLDRAANEKLFF TGCAGCACATTAGACAGGGCGGCTAATGAAAAACTGTTTTTT TRBV29-1 14 TRBJ1-4 NA TRBD1
CASSVGEGASYEQYF TGTGCCAGCAGCGTAGGAGAAGGCGCTTCCTACGAGCAGTACTTC TRBV9 15 TRBJ2-7 many NA
CASSPSRRIPNTEAFF TGTGCCAGCAGCCCTAGTAGGCGGATCCCGAACACTGAAGCTTTCTTT TRBV13 16 TRBJ1-1 many NA
CASSLWASGSGLF NA TRBV28 13 TRBJ2-5 few NA
CASSWFGGGSNQPQHF TGTGCCAGCAGTTGGTTCGGGGGGGGTAGCAATCAGCCCCAGCATTTT TRBV2 16 TRBJ1-5 many NA
CSASERRETQYF TGCAGTGCTAGCGAACGCCGAGAGACCCAGTACTTC TRBV20-1 12 TRBJ2-5 many NA
CASSLKTTGTPSRYEQFF TGTGCCAGCAGCTTAAAAACTACCGGGACCCCCTCCCGGTATGAGCAGTTCTTC TRBV7-3 18 TRBJ2-1 many NA
CSARDVQTAFQPQHF TGCAGTGCTAGAGATGTGCAGACAGCCTTTCAACCCCAGCATTTT TRBV20-1 15 TRBJ1-5 many NA
CASSHGQGGYEQYF TGTGCCAGCAGCCATGGACAGGGGGGCTACGAGCAGTACTTC TRBV11-3 14 TRBJ2-7 many TRBD1
CASRRTDTQYF TGTGCCAGCCGGAGGACAGATACGCAGTATTTT TRBV2 11 TRBJ2-3 many NA
CASSYSKKPAYNEQFF TGTGCCAGCAGTTACTCGAAAAAACCAGCCTACAATGAGCAGTTCTTC TRBV6-5 16 TRBJ2-1 few NA
CSARVGSGRGSYNEQFF TGCAGTGCTAGAGTGGGTAGCGGGAGAGGCTCCTACAATGAGCAGTTCTTC TRBV20-1 17 TRBJ2-1 NA TRBD2
CSVANRGRPGANVLTF TGCAGCGTAGCCAACAGGGGCCGCCCTGGGGCCAACGTCCTGACTTTC TRBV29-1 16 TRBJ2-6 few TRBD1
CASGFGEYGYTF TGTGCTAGTGGTTTTGGTGAATATGGCTACACCTTC TRBV12-5 12 TRBJ1-2 many NA